This T cell receptor (beta chain) appears in the sequencing data of a study of T-cell memory formation after mild COVID-19. Study summary: Largely, the TCR clusters proved donor specific.

This clonotype occurred a few times. What it recognizes is unknown. TCRdb re-analysed the 5' RACE reads in MiXCR, keeping a single row per CDR3 protein. There are fewer than 450,000 distinct CDR3 sequences in the sample; approximately 24% occur only once, and 7% to 9.5% lies in the top ten. With 7 bases clipped from V and 1 base from J, the junction kept 8 bases outside the gene matches. In germline, CDR1 is SNHLY, CDR2 FYNNEI. The CDR3 runs 15 residues. Study outcomes and limitations: Pre-infection memory contained some responding clones, which suggested that cross-reactive memory had joined. CM and EM subsets held most contracting CD4+ clones; EMRA held CD8+ ones.

The clonotype comes from an adult woman who had mild COVID-19 (a few samples of this study predate the infection). Cell type and time point are not known. The chain couples TRBV2 to TRBJ2-7, with TRBD2 matching over 9 bases. Source material: PBMCs or a T cell subset sorted from them (not recorded which). The CDR3 spells CASTREGGPSYEQYF. The DNA for the CDR3 is TGTGCCAGCACGCGGGAGGGAGGCCCATCCTACGAGCAGTACTTC.